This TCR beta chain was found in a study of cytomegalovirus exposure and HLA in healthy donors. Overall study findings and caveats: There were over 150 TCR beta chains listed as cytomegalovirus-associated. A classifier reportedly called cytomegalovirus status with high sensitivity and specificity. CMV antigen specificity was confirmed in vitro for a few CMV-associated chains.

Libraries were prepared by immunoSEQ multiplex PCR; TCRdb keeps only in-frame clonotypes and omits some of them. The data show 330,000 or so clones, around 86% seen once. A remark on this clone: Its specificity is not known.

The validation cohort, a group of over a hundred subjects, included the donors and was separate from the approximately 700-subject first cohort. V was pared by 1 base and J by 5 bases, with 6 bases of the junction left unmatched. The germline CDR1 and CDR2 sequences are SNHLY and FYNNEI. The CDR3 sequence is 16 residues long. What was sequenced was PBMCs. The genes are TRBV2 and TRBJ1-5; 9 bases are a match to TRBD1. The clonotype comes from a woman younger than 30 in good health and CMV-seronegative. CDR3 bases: TGTGCCAGCAGTGAAGGACAGGGGGGTAACGATCAGCCCCAGCATTTT. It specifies CASSEGQGGNDQPQHF.